The sample holds many counts of the clone carrying this T cell receptor beta chain. Read coverage stops 3 residues before the CDR3 terminus; the germline J gene supplies the remainder. Clones were sequenced by immunoSEQ multiplex PCR, and TCRdb holds only the in-frame ones, with some missing. Recorded here are some 38,000 clones, none singletons. This sample was taken from a study of T cell clonality in common variable immunodeficiency. The CDR3 totals 10 residues. CDR1 and CDR2 (germline): SQVTM, ANQGSEA. V shed 5 bases and J shed 8 bases, with 6 bases lying between them. Sequencing was carried out using peripheral blood mononuclear cells. The clonotype originates from a person aged 18-70 years in good health. The V and J genes are TRBV29-1 and TRBJ1-4, with D perhaps matching TRBD1 (5 bases). The CDR3 here is CSVYREKLFF. The sequenced CDR3 bases are TGCAGCGTTTACAGGGAAAAA.